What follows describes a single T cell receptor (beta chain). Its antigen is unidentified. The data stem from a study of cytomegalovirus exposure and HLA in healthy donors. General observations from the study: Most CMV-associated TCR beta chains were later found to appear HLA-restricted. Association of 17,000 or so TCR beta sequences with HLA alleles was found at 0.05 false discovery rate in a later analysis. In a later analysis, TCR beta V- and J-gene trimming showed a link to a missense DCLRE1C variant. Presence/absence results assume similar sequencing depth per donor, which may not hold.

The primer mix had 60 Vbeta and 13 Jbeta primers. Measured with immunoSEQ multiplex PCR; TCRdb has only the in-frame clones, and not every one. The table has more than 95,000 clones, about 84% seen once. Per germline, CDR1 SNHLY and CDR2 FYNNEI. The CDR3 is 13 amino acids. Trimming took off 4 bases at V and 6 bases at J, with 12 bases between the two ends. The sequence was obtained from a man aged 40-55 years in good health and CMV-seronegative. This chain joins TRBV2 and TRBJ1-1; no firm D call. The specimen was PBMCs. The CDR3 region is CASSAQLESEAFF. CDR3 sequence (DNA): TGTGCCAGCAGTGCGCAGTTGGAGTCTGAAGCTTTCTTT.